Presented here are 22 T cell receptor beta chains from one specimen sequenced in a study of T cell repertoires in cytomegalovirus infection (dated by TCRdb to 2018 to 2020). Sequencing relied on an Illumina HiSeq 1500. TCRdb's own reprocessing of the public reads used fastp at Q25 and MiXCR and kept productive beta chains. Each entry is one CDR3 protein sequence, shown with its most common DNA and genes. This sample has 290,000 or so distinct CDR3 sequences in its table, and about 9.1% of those were observed once. The top ten hold about 2.3% of the sample. Material: PBMCs. These receptor sequences come from a human donor in good health (CMV status not recorded). Some clones in this sample may be carry-over from other donors' samples.

In its sample, this clonotype was seen many times. The rearrangement uses TRBV6-1 and TRBJ2-7; possible D gene TRBD2, 6 bases. This CDR3 is 11 amino acids long. Germline V lookup: CDR1 MNHNS, CDR2 SASEGT. Trimming took 5 bases from V and 9 from J, leaving 11 bases between them. The CDR3 region has the DNA TGTGCCAGCAGTTCTACGCGGGGGCAGTACGTC. Translation gives CASSSTRGQYV.

At least ten counts were recorded for this clonotype. The rearrangement joins TRBV7-2 to TRBJ1-4, with D perhaps matching TRBD1 (5 bases). CDR3 size: 15 residues. Germline CDR1 reads SGHTA; CDR2 reads FQGNSA. Trimming removed 1 base at V and 7 bases at J, with 13 bases between. The CDR3, as DNA: TGTGCCAGCAGCTTAGAAGGCAGGGCTGTTGAAAAACTGTTTTTT. Protein sequence: CASSLEGRAVEKLFF.

The rearrangement uses TRBV6-5 and TRBJ2-3; 8 nucleotides align to TRBD2. The CDR3 spans 17 residues. CDR1 is MNHEY, CDR2 SVGAGI, per germline. The J segment lost 0 bases and the V segment lost 5 bases, leaving 10 bases of the junction unmatched. In DNA, the CDR3 is TGTGCCAGCAGTAGGCTTTTGCGGGGGGTCAGCACAGATACGCAGTATTTT. Amino acids: CASSRLLRGVSTDTQYF.

This clonotype has a count of ten or more. The gene calls are TRBV6-6 and TRBJ1-6; possible D gene TRBD1, 5 bases. The germline gives CDR1 MNHNY, CDR2 SVGAGI (reference sequence). V lost 0 bases and J lost 1, with 13 bases in between. The CDR3 loop spans 18 amino acids. The DNA of the CDR3 is TGTGCCAGCAGTTACTCGAGCGTGGGGACGTCCTATAATTCACCCCTCCACTTT. It yields the protein CASSYSSVGTSYNSPLHF.

This clonotype came up many times. The chain uses TRBV6-2 or TRBV6-3 and TRBJ2-7, with a weak D call TRBD1 (6 bases). The CDR3 loop spans 14 amino acids. The germline V and J ends were trimmed by 6 bases and 1 base, with 13 bases remaining between them. In germline, CDR1 is MNHEY, CDR2 SVGEGT. CDR3: CASSPLTGSYEQYV. In DNA, the CDR3 is TGTGCCAGCAGCCCCCTGACAGGTTCCTACGAGCAGTACGTC.

This clonotype has a count of ten or more. The chain couples TRBV20-1 to TRBJ2-7; 8 bases line up with TRBD2. With 0 bases clipped from V and 2 bases from J, the junction kept 6 bases outside the gene matches. The length of the CDR3 is 15 residues. Germline V gene data show CDR1 as DFQATT and CDR2 as SNEGSKA (reference sequence). CDR3 residues: CSARDPLAGTYEQYV. The CDR3 coding sequence is TGCAGTGCTAGAGATCCCCTAGCGGGTACCTACGAGCAGTACGTC.

Only a few counts were recorded for this clonotype. This chain connects TRBV28 to TRBJ2-1; 7 bases map to TRBD2. The trim removed 3 bases at V and 7 bases at J, leaving 9 bases unmatched. The CDR3 totals 15 residues. Per the germline V gene, CDR1 is MDHEN and CDR2 is SYDVKM. The CDR3, as DNA: TGTGCCAGCAGTTTGATTTGGGAAGCGGGAAATGAGCAGTTCTTC. Translation gives CASSLIWEAGNEQFF.

This clonotype was recorded at least ten times. The rearrangement joins TRBV6-2 or TRBV6-3 to TRBJ2-1, with TRBD1 matching 11 bases. The J segment lost 7 bases and the V segment lost 7 bases, leaving 9 bases of the junction unmatched. CDR1 and CDR2 from the germline V gene are MNHEY and SVGEGT. This CDR3 is built from 15 residues. CDR3 amino acids: CASTGTGGRWNEQFF. In DNA form, the CDR3 reads TGTGCCAGCACCGGGACAGGGGGACGGTGGAATGAGCAGTTCTTC.

This clonotype appeared many times. The chain combines TRBV20-1 with TRBJ2-3; TRBD2 aligns across 10 bases. Germline assignment: CDR1 DFQATT and CDR2 SNEGSKA (reference sequence). The CDR3 runs 14 residues. With V trimmed by 3 bases and J by 6 bases, 6 bases remained unmatched. CDR3 sequence: CSASTAGGPDTQYF. The CDR3 nucleotides read TGCAGTGCTAGCACAGCGGGGGGGCCGGATACGCAGTATTTT.

This clonotype was detected many times. V is TRBV10-3 and J is TRBJ2-1, with 10 bases lining up with TRBD2. Germline values: CDR1 ENHRY, CDR2 SYGVKD. V was pared by 0 bases and J by 4 bases, with 9 bases of the junction left unmatched. The CDR3 extends over 18 amino acids. The CDR3 sequence: CAISESVGTSGAYNEQFF. CDR3 in DNA: TGTGCCATCAGTGAGTCAGTCGGTACTAGCGGGGCTTACAATGAGCAGTTCTTC.

There are many counts of this clonotype. The CDR3 is CASSLDSRRYGYTF. The CDR3 region has the DNA TGTGCCAGCAGCTTAGACAGTCGTCGCTATGGCTACACCTTC. The chain links TRBV7-6 to TRBJ1-2; D is uncertain. Germline V gene sequence: CDR1 SGHVS, CDR2 FNYEAQ. Deletions cut 1 base from V and 4 bases from J, with 10 bases between. This CDR3 spans 14 amino acids.

The table lists this clonotype with many counts. This chain links TRBV12-3 or TRBV12-4 with TRBJ2-3, with 9 bases matching TRBD2. This CDR3 spans 17 amino acids. After removal of 2 bases from V and 2 bases from J, the junction contained 8 bases not matched to a gene. In nucleotides, the CDR3 is TGTGCCAGCAGTTTACGCCTAGCGGGGCGGATCACAGATACGCAGTATTTT. Amino acids: CASSLRLAGRITDTQYF.

At least ten counts were recorded for this clonotype. The chain carries TRBV27 and TRBJ2-7, with TRBD2 identical over 7 bases. This CDR3 spans 14 amino acids. The J segment lost 6 bases and the V segment lost 4 bases, leaving 9 bases of the junction unmatched. Germline-derived CDR1 and CDR2 are MNHEY and SMNVEV (reference sequence). Written as DNA, the CDR3 is TGTGCCAGCAGTTGGGGGGGAGGACGCAGCGAGCAGTACTTC. Translation: CASSWGGGRSEQYF.

This clonotype was seen at least ten times. The chain is built from TRBV5-4 and TRBJ2-5, with 9 bases aligning to TRBD2. Germline loops: CDR1 SGHNT, CDR2 YYREEE (reference sequence). The ends lost 1 base at V and 7 bases at J; junction bases unmatched: 8. The length of the CDR3 is 15 residues. The CDR3 coding sequence is TGTGCCAGCAGCTTGTCGCTAGCGGGGCGGGGGACCCAGTACTTC. Its translation is CASSLSLAGRGTQYF.

This chain's CDR3 is CASSPLDRDGRQFF. CDR3 coding DNA: TGTGCCAGCTCACCTTTAGACAGGGACGGACGGCAGTTCTTC. The J gene is TRBJ2-1, the V gene TRBV18; 7 bases are a match to TRBD1. The length of the CDR3 is 14 residues. The junction had 11 bases not matched to a gene; V was cut back by 3 bases and J by 12 bases. The germline V gene encodes CDR1 KGHSH and CDR2 LQKENI.

Turning to this clonotype: A much larger clone differs by one base, so this may be a read error. The chain links TRBV10-3 to TRBJ1-2; D unclear. Trimming took off 3 bases at V and 4 bases at J, with 3 bases between the two ends. Germline V CDR1 and CDR2: ENHRY, SYGVKD. The CDR3 extends over 11 amino acids. In DNA form, the CDR3 reads TGTGCCATCAGTGACAGCTATGGCTACACCTTC. It translates to CAISDSYGYTF.

This clonotype was seen ten or more times. The V and J genes are TRBV13 and TRBJ2-3, with D unresolved. CDR1 and CDR2 (germline): PRHDT, FYEKMQ (reference sequence). Trimming cost V 8 bases and J 4 bases, with 10 bases left between them. The CDR3 is made up of 12 amino acids. CDR3 nucleotide sequence: TGTGCCAGCGGAGCGCCCCCAGATACGCAGTATTTT. It specifies CASGAPPDTQYF.

This clonotype was counted ten times or more. This chain links TRBV7-8 with TRBJ2-1; D uncertain. This CDR3 has 12 residues. Trimming left V 0 bases short and J 8 bases short, with 5 bases between. The germline gives CDR1 SGHVS, CDR2 FQNEAQ. The DNA of the CDR3 is TGTGCCAGCAGCTTAGCCTGGGATGAGCAGTTCTTC. As protein: CASSLAWDEQFF.

This clonotype was recorded at least ten times. The chain is built from TRBV5-1 and TRBJ2-3, with D perhaps TRBD2 (5 bases). V lost 1 base and J lost 11, with 20 bases in between. Germline CDR1 reads SGHRS; CDR2 reads YFSETQ. The CDR3 sequence is 15 residues long. This chain's CDR3 is CASSLSGLGEAGQYF. CDR3 coding DNA: TGCGCCAGCAGCTTGTCTGGCCTGGGAGAGGCAGGGCAGTATTTT.

There are many counts of this clonotype. The rearrangement joins TRBV27 to TRBJ2-1, with 10 nucleotides matching TRBD1. Germline-derived CDR1 and CDR2 are MNHEY and SMNVEV (reference sequence). Unmatched junction bases numbered 14, after V lost 5 bases and J lost 10 bases. The CDR3 totals 16 residues. CDR3 coding DNA: TGTGCCAGCAGTCCCTCCGGGACAGGGGCGGCTCGGGAGCAGTTCTTC. It specifies CASSPSGTGAAREQFF.

This clonotype was seen many times. The CDR3 DNA follows: TGTGCCAGCCAACAGGGAGCCACTAGCACAGATACGCAGTATTTT. Its translation: CASQQGATSTDTQYF. V usage is TRBV2 and J usage is TRBJ2-3; tentatively, D is TRBD1 (6 bases). The germline gives CDR1 SNHLY, CDR2 FYNNEI. This CDR3 is 15 amino acids long. V lost 8 bases to trimming and J lost 0 bases, with 15 bases between them.

This clonotype was observed at least ten times. The V and J genes are TRBV20-1 and TRBJ2-1; TRBD2 matches at 10 bases. The CDR3 is 11 residues long. V lost 6 bases, J lost 14 bases, and 7 bases stayed unmatched. The germline gives CDR1 DFQATT, CDR2 SNEGSKA (reference sequence). The CDR3 DNA reads TGCAGTGCACTCAGCGGGGGGGCAAAGTTCTTC. Amino acid sequence: CSALSGGAKFF.